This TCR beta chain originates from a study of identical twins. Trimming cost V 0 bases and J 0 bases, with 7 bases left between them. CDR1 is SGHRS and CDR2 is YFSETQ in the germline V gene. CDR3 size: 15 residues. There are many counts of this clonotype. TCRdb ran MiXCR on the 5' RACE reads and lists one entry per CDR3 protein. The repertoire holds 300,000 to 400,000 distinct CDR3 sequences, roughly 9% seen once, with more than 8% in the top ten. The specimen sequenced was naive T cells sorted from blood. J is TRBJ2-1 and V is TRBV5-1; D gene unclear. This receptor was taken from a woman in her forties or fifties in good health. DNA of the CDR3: TGCGCCAGCAGCTTGGATCTGAGCTCCTACAATGAGCAGTTCTTC. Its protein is CASSLDLSSYNEQFF.